The clone carrying this TCR beta chain was seen a single time. There are 16 residues in the CDR3. Germline CDR1 SGHTA, CDR2 FQGNSA. V shed 3 bases and J 7 bases; nucleotides not matched to a gene: 12. The data were obtained in a study of Ad26.COV2.S vaccination and SARS-CoV-2 variants. In the study overall: Among those in the COV1001 Ad26.COV2.S trial arm was the donor.

Clones were sequenced by immunoSEQ multiplex PCR, and TCRdb holds only the in-frame ones, with some missing. The sample has 200,000 to 300,000 clones; approximately 90% are singletons. Described treatment: around 19 received Ad26.COV2.S at low or high dose, single or two shots; five or six received placebo; per-sample allocation not given. The samples date from day 63 after the first vaccine or placebo injection. The rearrangement links TRBV7-2 to TRBJ1-5, with 7 bases fitting TRBD1. Source: peripheral blood, taken in a trial of Ad26.COV2.S vaccine versus placebo. The sequence derives from a person aged 18-65 years who received the Ad26.COV2.S COVID-19 vaccine or a placebo. The CDR3 region is CASSFLGGAVRQPQHF. CDR3 sequence (DNA): TGTGCCAGCAGCTTTCTAGGGGGCGCGGTCAGACAGCCCCAGCATTTT.